Included here is one T cell receptor (beta chain) sequence, with context. Antigen specificity is unknown. This sample is drawn from a study of T-cell reconstitution after alpha-beta-depleted transplantation in children. Germline V lookup: CDR1 SGHTA, CDR2 FQGTGA. Losses at the gene ends were 6 bases for V and 7 bases for J; bases not matched to a gene: 5. The CDR3 runs to 13 residues. Unique molecular identifiers were incorporated into the prepared TCRbeta library. Each CDR3 protein gets one entry after TCRdb re-called the PCR reads with MiXCR. This table has 500,000 to 750,000 distinct CDR3 sequences, 13% appearing once. Study observations and caveats: Reportedly, alpha-beta T cells present about two months post-transplant originated from several hundred expanded clones of graft origin. After transplant, high TCRbeta diversity at day 60 in some patients arose from surviving recipient T cells and thymic progenitors.

This sample comprised PBMCs, mostly from graft donor cells, obtained 360 days after TCRalphabeta/CD19-depleted stem cell transplant. The receptor comes from a male patient younger than 18 who had a stem cell transplant for acute myeloid leukemia, so the T cells may come from the graft donor. This chain links TRBV7-3 with TRBJ2-7; 11 bases map to TRBD2. The CDR3 coding sequence is TGTGCCAGCAGTCTAGCGGGAGGCGCAGAGCAGTACTTC. Protein sequence: CASSLAGGAEQYF.